The clone carrying this T cell receptor beta chain was found many times. Its antigen is still unknown. The data originate from a study of T cells after yellow fever vaccination. Overall study: SMART-Seq v4 Ultra Low Input handled preparation of low-cell-number fractions.

UMIs and a universal primer site were added when TCR cDNA was made by 5'RACE template switching. TCRdb re-analysed the 5' RACE reads in MiXCR, keeping a single row per CDR3 protein. The table lists about 150,000 distinct CDR3 sequences, about 6% of them singletons. Germline lookup yields CDR1 SEHNR and CDR2 FQNEAQ (reference sequence). The CDR3 length is 14 residues. V was cut by 0 bases and J by 6 bases, with 9 bases left in between. The study's findings and limits: Weaker, the secondary response had a peak occurring faster, on day 5 versus 15.

The chain uses TRBV7-9 and TRBJ2-1; no clear D gene. The source is a man in his late teens or twenties who received the YFV17D yellow fever vaccine. The material was CD4+ T cells sorted from PBMCs, obtained on the day of the first yellow fever vaccination. The CDR3 nucleotides read TGTGCCAGCAGCTTAGCAGGTCTCTCCAATGAGCAGTTCTTC. Its protein is CASSLAGLSNEQFF.